This TCR beta chain was sequenced in a study of a mutant IDH1 vaccine in newly diagnosed glioma. Looking at the study overall: Treated patients had a mean age of 40.4 years and an approximately 62% male, approximately 38% female split. Most patients had received both radiotherapy and temozolomide, the prior options being radiotherapy, temozolomide, or both. The study, taken as a whole, reports: Vaccine-induced immune responses were detected in 85% to 95% of patients.

TCRdb's copy holds only in-frame clones and misses some; the assay was immunoSEQ multiplex PCR. The data hold tens of thousands of clones, with approximately 80% observed a single time. In regard to this clone: The antigen is unknown.

Trimming removed 4 bases at V and 0 bases at J, with 12 bases between. CDR3 size: 15 residues. Germline loops: CDR1 LGHNA, CDR2 YSLEER. The time point: baseline, week 1 (first vaccination visit). The treatment: pre-vaccination baseline after standard-of-care therapy. Each tumor in the donors was a new WHO grade 3 or 4 astrocytoma, IDH1-mutant and ATRX-lost. The receptor comes from a man aged 30 to 45 with glioma. This sequence joins TRBV4-3 and TRBJ1-2; D not resolved. The starting material was PBMCs, obtained from a glioma patient treated with radiotherapy, temozolomide or both. CDR3 protein: CASSPVQVPNYGYTF. In nucleotides, the CDR3 is TGCGCCAGCAGCCCAGTTCAGGTCCCTAACTATGGCTACACCTTC.